A single sample gave rise to the 25 T cell receptor beta chains below, sequenced in a study of regulatory T cells in long-lasting Graves disease (dated by TCRdb to about 2021). The library was produced with multiplex PCR. Sequenced on an Illumina HiSeq 4000. To build TCR beta libraries, CDR3 regions were amplified by Arm-PCR using iRepertoire HTBI primers. TCRdb redid the processing of the public reads, applying fastp at Q25 and MiXCR, and retained in-frame beta chains. Every CDR3 protein is listed once, alongside the most common genes and DNA of its rows. For this sample the table gives approximately 350,000 distinct CDR3 sequences, of which roughly 12% were detected only once. The ten largest account for approximately 20% of the sample. The time point label corresponds to: newly diagnosed GD, antithyroid drugs for less than 3 months. For both TCR sequencing and RNA sequencing, RNA was extracted from PBMCs using TRIzol.

The same specimen was also included in a second study, on T cells in Graves' hyperthyroidism and ophthalmopathy.

The input for sequencing was peripheral blood mononuclear cells (PBMCs), taken at new diagnosis, from a patient treated with antithyroid drugs. The receptors derive from a woman under 30 with Graves disease. Donor details come from another sample of the same person, matched by shared clones.

The chain's CDR3 is CASSQEKRERETQYF. CDR3 in DNA: TGCGCCAGCAGCCAAGAAAAGCGGGAGAGAGAGACCCAGTACTTC. V is TRBV4-1 and J is TRBJ2-5; 8 bases align to TRBD2. Germline CDR1 MGHRA, CDR2 YSYEKL. The trim removed 0 bases at V and 4 bases at J, leaving 4 bases unmatched. CDR3 length: 15 residues.

This clonotype was seen repeatedly, ten times or more. This sequence joins TRBV20-1 and TRBJ1-6; D is unresolved. Per the germline V gene, CDR1 is DFQATT and CDR2 is SNEGSKA (reference sequence). Deletions cut 3 bases from V and 10 bases from J, with 19 bases between. This CDR3 has 15 amino acids. The DNA of the CDR3 is TGCAGTGCTAGTCCCGCTCAGGCCTTGGGGTCACCCCTCCACTTT. This codes for CSASPAQALGSPLHF.

This clonotype was seen at least ten times. This chain links TRBV28 with TRBJ1-3; D is unresolved. The CDR3 length is 14 residues. Germline V gives CDR1 MDHEN, CDR2 SYDVKM. Trimming cost V 3 bases and J 0 bases, with 6 bases left between them. The CDR3: CASSFPGSGNTIYF. Here the CDR3 DNA reads TGTGCCAGCAGTTTCCCGGGCTCTGGAAACACCATATATTTT.

In this sample, this clonotype turned up many times. V and J are TRBV4-3 and TRBJ2-1, with 11 nucleotides matching TRBD2. The V and J ends lost 0 bases and 5 bases, in that order; junction bases with no gene match: 9. The CDR3 covers 18 residues. Germline V gene lookup returns CDR1 LGHNA and CDR2 YSLEER. CDR3 residues: CASSQELTETSGNNEQFF. For the CDR3, the DNA is TGCGCCAGCAGCCAAGAATTGACTGAGACTAGCGGGAACAATGAGCAGTTCTTC.

This clonotype has at least ten counts. The chain employs TRBV2 and TRBJ1-5; D unclear. Per the germline V gene, CDR1 is SNHLY and CDR2 is FYNNEI. The germline V and J ends were trimmed by 6 bases and 1 base, with 16 bases remaining between them. The CDR3 runs 16 residues. The CDR3 loop is CASSRGPLRSNQPQHF. Here the CDR3 DNA reads TGTGCCAGCAGCCGAGGACCCTTGAGGAGCAATCAGCCCCAGCATTTT.

This clonotype was recorded many times. J is TRBJ1-1 and V is TRBV19; no clear D gene. V shed 5 bases and J shed 4 bases, with 17 bases lying between them. Germline loops: CDR1 LNHDA, CDR2 SQIVND (reference sequence). This CDR3 region has 15 residues. The CDR3 coding sequence is TGTGCCAGTAGTTCCCGGTCCGGACGAGGCACTGAAGCTTTCTTT. Translating gives CASSSRSGRGTEAFF. Full variable domain (missing parts from reference TRBV19 and TRBJ1-1): DGGITQSPKYLFRKEGQNVTLSCEQNLNHDAMYWYRQDPGQGLRLIYYSQIVNDFQKGDIAEGYSVSREKKESFPLTVTSAQKNPTAFYLCASSSRSGRGTEAFFGQGTRLTVV.

The CDR3 here is CASSSHTGIGTQYF. The CDR3 coding sequence is TGTGCCAGCAGTTCCCATACAGGAATCGGGACCCAGTACTTC. The V and J genes are TRBV6-2 or TRBV6-3 and TRBJ2-1, with a tentative D call TRBD1 (5 bases). The J call could be wrong; TRBJ2-5 is a better fit for the DNA end. The CDR3 totals 14 residues. Germline lookup yields CDR1 MNHEY and CDR2 SVGEGT.

The chain combines TRBV24-1 with TRBJ2-3; no clear D. The CDR3 loop spans 12 amino acids. The ends were cut back, 10 bases at V and 0 bases at J, with 7 bases in the middle. Germline CDR1 is KGHDR and CDR2 is SFDVKD. CDR3 sequence reads: CATASSTDTQYF. The CDR3 region has the DNA TGTGCCACAGCCAGTAGCACAGATACGCAGTATTTT.

In this sample, this clonotype turned up many times. The chain recombines TRBV5-1 with TRBJ2-4, with D possibly TRBD2 on 5 matching bases. Germline V gene lookup returns CDR1 SGHRS and CDR2 YFSETQ. There are 13 residues in the CDR3. The V end lost 2 bases, the J end lost 8 bases, and 11 bases lay between the germline ends. The CDR3 sequence: CASSFERGDIQYF. The CDR3 DNA is TGCGCCAGCAGCTTCGAACGGGGAGACATTCAGTACTTC.

The table lists this clonotype with many counts. The CDR3 nucleotides read TGTGCCAGCAGCGTAGAAGACGAGAATGAGCAGTTCTTC. Protein sequence: CASSVEDENEQFF. This sequence joins TRBV9 and TRBJ2-1; no definite D call. The V gene lost 0 bases and the J gene lost 7 bases, with 8 bases spanning the gap. The CDR3 spans 13 residues. Germline assignment: CDR1 SGDLS and CDR2 YYNGEE.

This clonotype was recorded many times. The chain uses TRBV20-1 and TRBJ1-2, with 8 nucleotides matching TRBD1. Germline V CDR1 and CDR2: DFQATT, SNEGSKA (reference sequence). V lost 3 bases, J lost 8 bases, and 8 bases stayed unmatched. This CDR3 contains 13 residues. The CDR3 DNA follows: TGCAGTGCTAGGGACAGGGAAACGGAGGGCTACACCTTC. This codes for CSARDRETEGYTF.

This clonotype was seen repeatedly, ten times or more. The chain links TRBV15 to TRBJ1-6, with D tentatively TRBD1 (5 bases). This CDR3 is built from 15 residues. Germline CDR1 and CDR2: LNHNV and YYDKDF (reference sequence). V dropped 5 bases and J dropped 10 bases, with 18 bases sitting between them. Here the CDR3 DNA reads TGTGCCACCAGCGGACGGAATGAGGGGAGATCACCCCTCCACTTT. Residues: CATSGRNEGRSPLHF.

The chain employs TRBV4-3 and TRBJ2-3, with TRBD2 matching 10 bases. CDR3 length equals 15 residues. With V trimmed by 4 bases and J by 4 bases, 5 bases remained unmatched. Germline CDR1 LGHNA, CDR2 YSLEER. The CDR3 region is CASSPSGGAADTQYF. DNA for the CDR3: TGCGCCAGCAGCCCAAGCGGGGGGGCCGCAGATACGCAGTATTTT.

The V and J genes are TRBV4-1 and TRBJ1-2; no clear D gene. Germline CDR1 and CDR2: MGHRA and YSYEKL. The CDR3 extends over 17 amino acids. Deletions cut 1 base from V and 4 bases from J, with 19 bases between. CDR3 sequence: CASSQAHRPDSGYGYTF. CDR3 in DNA: TGCGCCAGCAGCCAAGCCCACCGTCCGGATTCGGGCTATGGCTACACCTTC.

This clonotype was found many times. The V call is TRBV7-2, the J call TRBJ2-7; TRBD2 agrees at 10 bases. After removal of 2 bases from V and 3 bases from J, the junction contained 7 bases not matched to a gene. The CDR3 totals 16 residues. Per germline, CDR1 SGHTA and CDR2 FQGNSA. DNA for the CDR3: TGTGCCAGCAGCTTAACGCTAGCGGGGGCCTACTACGAGCAGTACGTC. This codes for CASSLTLAGAYYEQYV.

This clonotype was counted ten times or more. This chain joins TRBV7-6 and TRBJ2-3; D is ambiguous. CDR3 length equals 15 residues. V was clipped by 5 bases and J by 2 bases, with 14 bases between them. The germline gives CDR1 SGHVS, CDR2 FNYEAQ. The CDR3 here is CASSRPSGLTDTQYF. CDR3 DNA: TGTGCCAGCAGCCGCCCCTCGGGCCTCACAGATACGCAGTATTTT.

This clonotype was seen at least ten times. V usage is TRBV30 and J usage is TRBJ1-5; D gene unclear. This CDR3 comprises 13 residues. Germline V CDR1 and CDR2: GTSNPN, SVGIG (reference sequence). The ends were cut back, 0 bases at V and 5 bases at J, with 8 bases in the middle. DNA for the CDR3: TGTGCCTGGAGTGTGGGGATCCATCAGCCCCAGCATTTT. As protein: CAWSVGIHQPQHF. Based on the CDR3 plus reference TRBV30 and TRBJ1-5, the full variable domain is SQTIHQWPATLVQPVGSPLSLECTVEGTSNPNLYWYRQAAGRGLQLLFYSVGIGQISSEVPQNLSASRPQDRQFILSSKKLLLSDSGFYLCAWSVGIHQPQHFGDGTRLSIL.

This clonotype was counted a few times. The CDR3 region has the DNA TGTGCCAGCAGCTTAGTCTTGGGGCCCCAGCATTTT. Its protein product is CASSLVLGPQHF. The J gene is TRBJ1-5, the V gene TRBV7-9; D remains unclear. Deletions cut 1 base from V and 9 bases from J, with 7 bases between. CDR3 length: 12 residues. Germline V gene lookup returns CDR1 SEHNR and CDR2 FQNEAQ (reference sequence).

This clonotype was seen more than once but under ten times. This rearrangement joins TRBV4-3 to TRBJ1-5; maybe TRBD1 (6 bases). Germline lookup yields CDR1 LGHNA and CDR2 YSLEER. Trimming took 3 bases from V and 7 from J, leaving 19 bases between them. The CDR3 sequence is 16 residues long. The CDR3 sequence: CASSQDTGLSYQPQHF. As DNA, the CDR3 is TGCGCCAGCAGCCAGGACACAGGGCTGAGTTACCAGCCCCAGCATTTT.

This clonotype was detected many times. The chain links TRBV6-2 or TRBV6-3 to TRBJ2-3; 8 positions match TRBD2. Germline V lookup: CDR1 MNHEY, CDR2 SVGEGT. J lost 5 bases, V lost 5 bases, and 3 bases had no gene match. There are 13 residues in the CDR3. The CDR3 loop reads CASSGTRGDTQYF. CDR3 nucleotide sequence: TGTGCCAGCAGTGGGACTAGAGGAGATACGCAGTATTTT.

This clonotype was observed many times. The gene calls are TRBV2 and TRBJ1-1, with TRBD1 as a possible D gene (5 bases). The V gene's germline CDR1 is SNHLY and CDR2 FYNNEI. Trimming shortened V by 3 bases and J by 6 bases, and 8 bases separated the two germline ends. This CDR3 spans 12 amino acids. The CDR3 loop is CASSEGVPEAFF. The CDR3 DNA reads as TGTGCCAGCAGTGAGGGGGTTCCTGAAGCTTTCTTT.

This clonotype has a count of ten or more. V and J are TRBV6-2 or TRBV6-3 and TRBJ2-1; TRBD2 might be the D (6 bases). Trimming took off 5 bases at V and 4 bases at J, with 12 bases between the two ends. This CDR3 contains 14 residues. The germline CDR1 and CDR2 sequences are MNHEY and SVGEGT. The CDR3 DNA reads as TGTGCCAGCAGTACGGGGGAGACGTACAATGAGCAGTTCTTC. Translated, it gives CASSTGETYNEQFF.

The chain links TRBV25-1 to TRBJ2-5, with 7 bases that match TRBD2. This CDR3 is 15 amino acids long. Germline lookup yields CDR1 MGHDK and CDR2 SYGVNS. V trimming: 4 bases; J trimming: 11 bases; junction bases outside the gene matches: 16. The CDR3 sequence: CASSALGGSQGKQYF. The CDR3 nucleotides are TGTGCCAGCAGTGCCTTGGGAGGGAGCCAGGGAAAACAGTACTTC.

This clonotype was counted ten times or more. This chain joins TRBV7-9 and TRBJ1-2; perhaps TRBD1 as D (6 bases). V was clipped by 6 bases and J by 8 bases, with 19 bases between them. CDR3 length equals 14 residues. Germline CDR1 reads SEHNR; CDR2 reads FQNEAQ (reference sequence). This CDR3 is CASRGQSSVGGYTF. CDR3 in DNA: TGTGCCAGCAGGGGACAATCTAGCGTTGGAGGCTACACCTTC.

The table lists this clonotype with many counts. The rearrangement joins TRBV2 to TRBJ2-2; D is uncertain. The CDR3 length is 14 residues. With 7 bases removed from V and 1 base from J, the gap between germline ends came to 10 bases. CDR1 and CDR2 from the germline V gene are SNHLY and FYNNEI. The CDR3 here is CASIRTGNTGELFF. In nucleotides, the CDR3 is TGTGCCAGCATTCGGACGGGGAACACCGGGGAGCTGTTTTTT.